This TCR beta chain emerged from a study of T cell repertoires in cytomegalovirus infection. Across the whole study: Through public TCR beta signatures, both CMV infection and matching HLA type were indicated.

This CDR3 is built from 12 residues. V lost 5 bases and J lost 4, with 6 bases in between. Germline CDR1 is SNHLY and CDR2 is FYNNEI. Whole-study findings and limits: The study found HLA-C-restricted CMV-specific TCR beta clonotypes dominating the ex vivo response. CMV carriers having the relevant HLA were flagged by cumulative public TCR beta family frequency.

This clonotype was detected only a few times. Its antigen is currently unknown. MiXCR, run by TCRdb on the reads, gives a single entry per CDR3 protein. This table has about 700,000 distinct CDR3 sequences, roughly 30% appearing once. The chain couples TRBV2 to TRBJ1-5; D gene ambiguous. This clonotype was sampled from a human donor in good health (CMV status not recorded). Some clones in this sample may be carry-over from other donors' samples. Sequenced material: cultured PBMCs, taken from culture after CMV antigen stimulation. The CDR3 DNA sequence: TGTGCCAGCAGTAACCAGAATCAGCCCCAGCATTTT. Its translation: CASSNQNQPQHF.